Given below is one T cell receptor beta chain in context. Its specificity is unknown. This sample stems from a study of cytotoxic CD8 clonotypes in ibrutinib-treated CLL. Overall study: Partial responses numbered around 24 and complete responses 2; after a median about 68 months, roughly 15 stayed remitted and some twelve progressed. Findings of the study overall: Samples were collected at differing times from sustained-remission and progressing patients.

Germline lookup yields CDR1 LNHNV and CDR2 YYDKDF (reference sequence). The CDR3 covers 15 residues. With 1 base removed from V and 0 bases from J, the gap between germline ends came to 10 bases. Data came from immunoSEQ multiplex PCR; TCRdb stores just in-frame clones and leaves some out. The sample yields 200,000 to 250,000 clones, around 70% seen once. The sequence was obtained from a human donor with chronic lymphocytic leukemia. The material was PBMCs, obtained after 24 months of ibrutinib treatment. The V gene is TRBV15, the J gene TRBJ2-7, with D perhaps matching TRBD1 (6 bases). The CDR3 sequence is CATSRVPDSSYEQYF. Written as DNA, the CDR3 is TGTGCCACCAGCAGAGTCCCGGACAGCTCCTACGAGCAGTACTTC.